What follows are 22 T cell receptor beta chains derived from one specimen sequenced in a study of PD-1 and CTLA-4 blockade in melanoma. Sequencing used immunoSEQ multiplex PCR; TCRdb keeps in-frame clones, though not all of them. Altogether around 32,000 clones are present, 70% to 90% being singletons, with the ten largest covering about 8.5%. The source was CD8+ T cells from peripheral blood, collected before anti-PD-1 treatment. The receptors shown here come from a human donor with melanoma.

The chain carries TRBV4-1 and TRBJ1-3; 8 nucleotides line up with TRBD1. The CDR3 runs to 14 residues. Per the germline V gene, CDR1 is MGHRA and CDR2 is YSYEKL. J gave up 4 bases and V 11 bases, and 10 bases lay outside the gene matches. CDR3 nucleotides: TGCGCCTCCTCTCAGGGGGCTGGAGGAAACACCATATATTTT. Amino acids: CASSQGAGGNTIYF.

The rearrangement links TRBV19 to TRBJ2-2; 12 bases line up with TRBD2. This CDR3 contains 15 residues. Looked up from germline, CDR1 is LNHDA and CDR2 is SQIVND (reference sequence). V was pared by 8 bases and J by 5 bases, with 6 bases of the junction left unmatched. CDR3 nucleotides: TGTGCCAGTTTGGAACTAGCGGGAGGTACCGGGGAGCTGTTTTTT. This sequence encodes CASLELAGGTGELFF.

This chain links TRBV6-5 with TRBJ2-7, with D possibly TRBD1 on 6 matching bases. The CDR3 sequence is 14 residues long. Trimming took off 4 bases at V and 2 bases at J, with 12 bases between the two ends. Germline CDR1 MNHEY, CDR2 SVGAGI. The CDR3 reads CASSFRQDTYEQYF. The CDR3 DNA is TGTGCCAGCAGTTTTCGACAGGATACCTACGAGCAGTACTTC.

The chain recombines TRBV6-5 with TRBJ2-2; D possibly corresponds to TRBD2 (6 bases). The CDR3 is 15 residues long. Per germline, CDR1 MNHEY and CDR2 SVGAGI. Deletions cut 6 bases from V and 5 bases from J, with 16 bases between. CDR3 in amino acids: CASREEGGLTGELFF. The CDR3 DNA is TGTGCCAGCAGGGAGGAGGGTGGTTTGACCGGGGAGCTGTTTTTT.

The genes are TRBV2 and TRBJ1-3; 9 positions match TRBD1. V lost 6 bases and J lost 1; bases outside the gene matches: 7. The germline V gene encodes CDR1 SNHLY and CDR2 FYNNEI. The CDR3 consists of 16 residues. CDR3 protein: CASRGTGLESGNTIYF. The CDR3 DNA is TGTGCCAGCAGAGGGACAGGGTTGGAATCTGGAAACACCATATATTTT.

The chain employs TRBV30 and TRBJ2-1; 12 bases line up with TRBD2. Germline V CDR1 and CDR2: GTSNPN, SVGIG (reference sequence). V lost 0 bases to trimming and J lost 4 bases; unmatched junction nucleotides: 4. This CDR3 comprises 16 residues. Here the CDR3 reads CAWSVLAGGLYNEQFF. DNA of the CDR3: TGTGCCTGGAGTGTACTAGCGGGAGGCCTTTACAATGAGCAGTTCTTC.

The chain is built from TRBV28 and TRBJ2-1; 7 bases are shared with TRBD1. This CDR3 is 15 amino acids long. Trimming took 6 bases from V and 0 from J; bases not matched to a gene: 5. The V gene's germline CDR1 is MDHEN and CDR2 SYDVKM. CDR3 protein: CASSGTASSYNEQFF. The CDR3 DNA follows: TGTGCCAGCAGCGGGACAGCCAGCTCCTACAATGAGCAGTTCTTC.

This clone was recorded only once. The genes are TRBV6-6 and TRBJ1-6; D perhaps matches TRBD1 (5 bases). V lost 5 bases, J lost 0 bases, and 17 bases lay in between. CDR3 length: 18 residues. The germline V gene has CDR1 MNHNY and CDR2 SVGAGI (reference sequence). In DNA form, the CDR3 reads TGTGCCAGCAGTCCCGCCGGGGGGGAAAGCTCCTATAATTCACCCCTCCACTTT. Residues: CASSPAGGESSYNSPLHF.

The gene calls are TRBV27 and TRBJ1-1; the D is unclear. Germline assignment: CDR1 MNHEY and CDR2 SMNVEV (reference sequence). The CDR3 sequence is 13 residues long. Trimming removed 8 bases at V and 5 bases at J, with 15 bases between. Here the CDR3 reads CASGVVGVTEAFF. For the CDR3, the DNA is TGTGCCAGCGGAGTAGTAGGAGTAACTGAAGCTTTCTTT.

The genes are TRBV19 and TRBJ1-5, with TRBD1 matching over 8 bases. This CDR3 contains 15 residues. J gave up 2 bases and V 3 bases, and 3 bases lay outside the gene matches. CDR1 and CDR2 (germline): LNHDA, SQIVND (reference sequence). The CDR3 reads CASSMDRVGNQPQHF. The CDR3 bases are TGTGCCAGTAGTATGGACAGGGTCGGCAATCAGCCCCAGCATTTT.

The V and J genes are TRBV7-9 and TRBJ2-3; the match to TRBD1 covers 9 bases. CDR3 size: 15 residues. Trimming cost V 5 bases and J 3 bases; bases outside gene matches: 6. The germline V gene encodes CDR1 SEHNR and CDR2 FQNEAQ (reference sequence). CDR3 sequence (DNA): TGTGCCAGCAGCCCGCGTGACAGGGGGACAGATACGCAGTATTTT. Translation gives CASSPRDRGTDTQYF.

The chain's CDR3 is CATLGYSYEQYF. CDR3 in DNA: TGTGCCACCCTGGGGTACTCCTACGAGCAGTACTTC. The chain recombines TRBV6-6 with TRBJ2-7; D is uncertain. Trimming left V 10 bases short and J 0 bases short, with 10 bases between. The CDR3 length is 12 residues. Germline V lookup: CDR1 MNHNY, CDR2 SVGAGI (reference sequence).

The J gene is TRBJ2-1, the V gene TRBV11-2, with no clear D. The length of the CDR3 is 14 residues. V lost 3 bases and J lost 3, with 9 bases in between. Germline CDR1 is SGHAT and CDR2 is FQNNGV. The CDR3, as DNA: TGTGCCAGCAGCTTGGCTAGTGGCTACAATGAGCAGTTCTTC. Residues: CASSLASGYNEQFF.

The rearrangement links TRBV5-4 to TRBJ2-2; D gene unclear. CDR1 SGHNT and CDR2 YYREEE come from the germline V gene (reference sequence). Trimming cost V 4 bases and J 1 base, with 8 bases left between them. This CDR3 is built from 14 residues. The CDR3 DNA sequence: TGTGCCAGCAGCGGGAACCTGAACACCGGGGAGCTGTTTTTT. As protein: CASSGNLNTGELFF.

J is TRBJ1-1 and V is TRBV10-2; no clear D. The CDR3 extends over 14 amino acids. Trimming pared 0 bases from V and 3 bases from J, leaving 8 bases between. The germline V gene encodes CDR1 WSHSY and CDR2 SAAADI. CDR3: CASSESGGHTEAFF. The CDR3 DNA is TGCGCCAGCAGTGAGTCGGGAGGGCACACTGAAGCTTTCTTT.

This chain uses TRBV13 with TRBJ2-7; the match to TRBD2 covers 9 bases. The CDR3 is 15 residues long. CDR1 and CDR2 from the germline V gene are PRHDT and FYEKMQ (reference sequence). Trimming took 1 base from V and 2 from J; bases not matched to a gene: 3. CDR3: CASSLVAGVTYEQYF. CDR3 in DNA: TGTGCCAGCAGCTTAGTAGCGGGGGTTACCTACGAGCAGTACTTC.

This sequence joins TRBV7-9 and TRBJ2-3; 10 positions match TRBD1. Per the germline V gene, CDR1 is SEHNR and CDR2 is FQNEAQ (reference sequence). The V gene end was trimmed by 1 base and the J gene end by 1 base; junction bases not matched to a gene: 8. This CDR3 region has 18 residues. DNA for the CDR3: TGTGCCAGCAGCTTAGGGGACAGGGGTATTGTAGGCACAGATACGCAGTATTTT. The encoded protein is CASSLGDRGIVGTDTQYF.

The chain couples TRBV19 to TRBJ1-1; 8 nucleotides agree with TRBD1. CDR3 length: 15 residues. Germline CDR1 reads LNHDA; CDR2 reads SQIVND (reference sequence). Trimming at V came to 4 bases and at J to 3 bases, leaving 7 bases not matched to a gene. CDR3 sequence reads: CASSTNQGADTEAFF. CDR3 coding DNA: TGTGCCAGTAGTACAAATCAGGGGGCGGACACTGAAGCTTTCTTT.

V is TRBV27 and J is TRBJ1-1, with D perhaps matching TRBD1 (5 bases). There are 15 residues in the CDR3. Trimming removed 10 bases at V and 0 bases at J, with 18 bases between. Germline-derived CDR1 and CDR2 are MNHEY and SMNVEV (reference sequence). CDR3 sequence (DNA): TGTGCCACCACGCTTCGGGGGGGAATGAACACTGAAGCTTTCTTT. Residues: CATTLRGGMNTEAFF.

V is TRBV4-1 and J is TRBJ1-4; D gene uncertain. CDR3 length: 15 amino acids. V was cut by 0 bases and J by 7 bases, with 12 bases left in between. Germline V gene data show CDR1 as MGHRA and CDR2 as YSYEKL. CDR3 DNA sequence: TGCGCCAGCAGCCAAGAACCGGGTTCGGGTGAAAAACTGTTTTTT. Its protein is CASSQEPGSGEKLFF.

V and J are TRBV7-3 and TRBJ2-1, with TRBD2 matching 7 bases. The germline V gene encodes CDR1 SGHTA and CDR2 FQGTGA. V gave up 5 bases and J gave up 5 bases; unmatched junction bases: 3. The CDR3 contains 13 residues. CDR3 coding DNA: TGTGCCAGCAGCCCGGGACTAAACAATGAGCAGTTCTTC. Protein: CASSPGLNNEQFF. The whole variable domain, filled in from reference TRBV7-3 and TRBJ2-1, reads GAGVSQTPSNKVTEKGKYVELRCDPISGHTALYWYRQSLGQGPEFLIYFQGTGAADDSGLPNDRFFAVRPEGSVSTLKIQRTERGDSAVYLCASSPGLNNEQFFGPGTRLTVL.

This clone was seen only once. The V and J genes are TRBV9 and TRBJ2-2; possibly TRBD2 for D (6 bases). This CDR3 has 15 amino acids. The V end lost 3 bases, the J end lost 3 bases, and 12 bases lay between the germline ends. Germline V gene lookup returns CDR1 SGDLS and CDR2 YYNGEE. The CDR3 loop reads CASSGVGGDTGELFF. The CDR3 DNA reads as TGTGCCAGCAGCGGAGTCGGAGGGGACACCGGGGAGCTGTTTTTT.